The next 12 T cell receptor beta chains were all read from a single sample in a study of blood T cells in healthy people across ages. Together with a sample-barcoded 5' primer, a J-beta primer mix was included in a second PCR lasting about 6 to 11 cycles. TCRdb passed the 5' RACE reads through MiXCR, listing each CDR3 protein once. The data show approximately 810,000 distinct CDR3 sequences, around 34% seen once. Sequenced input: blood. The source of these receptors is a young man in good health.

The V and J genes are TRBV6-2 or TRBV6-3 and TRBJ2-3; D is uncertain. The germline V gene encodes CDR1 MNHEY and CDR2 SVGEGT. Trimming stripped 7 bases from V and 6 bases from J, with 8 bases between. The CDR3 contains 11 residues. Here the CDR3 DNA reads TGTGCCAGCACATTTGGGGATACGCAGTATTTT. Translating it yields CASTFGDTQYF.

This clonotype was seen a handful of times. The DNA for the CDR3 is TGTGCCAGCAGGCCGGACAGGGGCTCCCGATACAATGAGCAGTTCTTC. It is translated as CASRPDRGSRYNEQFF. V and J are TRBV6-2 or TRBV6-3 and TRBJ2-1; 9 nucleotides align to TRBD1. This CDR3 region has 16 residues. The trim removed 6 bases at V and 4 bases at J, leaving 10 bases unmatched. Germline V gives CDR1 MNHEY, CDR2 SVGEGT.

For this clonotype: A much larger clonotype is one base distant, so this may be a read error. V and J are TRBV3-1 and TRBJ2-3, with D unclear. The CDR3 sequence is 12 residues long. Germline CDR1 reads LGHDT; CDR2 reads YNNKEL (reference sequence). The CDR3 coding sequence is TGTCCCAGCAGCCCCTACACAGATACGCAGTATTTT. It encodes CPSSPYTDTQYF.

The J gene is TRBJ2-7, the V gene TRBV9, with D maybe TRBD1 (5 bases). Germline V lookup: CDR1 SGDLS, CDR2 YYNGEE. Deletions cut 3 bases from V and 3 bases from J, with 13 bases between. This CDR3 spans 14 amino acids. CDR3 loop: CASSGPRGDYEQYF. CDR3 coding DNA: TGTGCCAGCAGCGGTCCTAGGGGCGACTACGAGCAGTACTTC.

J is TRBJ1-2 and V is TRBV6-1; 8 bases match TRBD1. The CDR3 covers 15 residues. V was pared by 4 bases and J by 3 bases, with 7 bases of the junction left unmatched. Per germline, CDR1 MNHNS and CDR2 SASEGT. Here the CDR3 reads CASSARTGQDYGYTF. The CDR3 coding sequence is TGTGCCAGCAGTGCAAGGACAGGGCAGGACTATGGCTACACCTTC.

The chain is built from TRBV20-1 and TRBJ2-7; no reliable D call. The V and J ends lost 4 bases and 1 base respectively, with 11 bases between them. CDR3 length equals 13 residues. Germline CDR1 DFQATT, CDR2 SNEGSKA (reference sequence). In nucleotides, the CDR3 is TGCAGTGCTACCGGTACAGCGTCCTACGAGCAGTACTTC. It codes for CSATGTASYEQYF.

In this sample, this clonotype turned up once. A much larger clone is a single base away; this may be a read error. The gene calls are TRBV18 and TRBJ2-3; D is perhaps TRBD1 (6 bases). The length of the CDR3 is 15 residues. Germline CDR1 reads KGHSH; CDR2 reads LQKENI. This CDR3 is CAGSSGQPVTDTQYF. The CDR3 DNA reads TGTGCCGGCTCATCCGGACAGCCGGTCACAGATACGCAGTATTTT.

Comment on this clonotype: A much larger clone differs from this one at a single base, so this may be a read error. CDR3 nucleotides: TGTGCCGGCAGTGAATGGGTTAGCACAGATACGCAGTATTTT. Translated: CAGSEWVSTDTQYF. The V and J genes are TRBV6-1 and TRBJ2-3; no definite D call. This CDR3 spans 14 amino acids. Germline V lookup: CDR1 MNHNS, CDR2 SASEGT.

This clonotype occurred many times. This chain uses TRBV12-3 or TRBV12-4 with TRBJ2-3, with unresolved D. Trimming cost V 3 bases and J 3 bases, with 10 bases left between them. This CDR3 spans 14 amino acids. In DNA form, the CDR3 reads TGTGCCAGCAGTTTGACGACTCAGACAGATACGCAGTATTTT. Protein: CASSLTTQTDTQYF.

In this sample, this clonotype turned up many times. V gene TRBV10-3 combines with J gene TRBJ2-7, with a possible D match to TRBD1 (5 bases). CDR1 is ENHRY and CDR2 is SYGVKD in the germline V gene. V was pared by 8 bases and J by 7 bases, with 15 bases between. The CDR3 is 12 residues long. As DNA, the CDR3 is TGTGCCATCCAACCTCAGGGCGGTGAGCAGTACTTC. Its translation is CAIQPQGGEQYF.

This clonotype was detected only a few times. The V call is TRBV20-1, the J call TRBJ2-1; 10 bases agree with TRBD2. V dropped 2 bases and J dropped 9; count of bases not matched to a gene: 4. This CDR3 comprises 13 residues. CDR1 DFQATT and CDR2 SNEGSKA come from the germline V gene (reference sequence). The CDR3 DNA reads as TGCAGTGCTAGAAGCGGGGGGGCCGTTGAGCAGTTCTTC. The encoded protein is CSARSGGAVEQFF.

This clonotype was seen a single time. The germline gene is not matched at one end of the junction; a read error may be the cause. This chain links TRBV2 with TRBJ2-7, with D tentatively TRBD1 (6 bases). CDR1 and CDR2 (germline): SNHLY, FYNNEI. The CDR3 contains 15 residues. CDR3 amino acids: CASNEQGLPSYEQYF. The CDR3 bases are TGTGCCAGCAATGAACAGGGATTACCCTCCTACGAGCAGTACTTC. Using reference TRBV2 and TRBJ2-7 for the parts outside the CDR3, the full variable domain is EPEVTQTPSHQVTQMGQEVILRCVPISNHLYFYWYRQILGQKVEFLVSFYNNEISEKSEIFDDQFSVERPDGSNFTLKIRSTKLEDSAMYFCASNEQGLPSYEQYFGPGTRLTVT.